A single sample gave rise to the 30 T cell receptor beta chains below, sequenced in a study of shared clonotypes between healthy human individuals. Measured with immunoSEQ multiplex PCR; TCRdb has only the in-frame clones, and not every one. This repertoire shows 2,500,000 or so clones, 93% found once; its top ten account for 0.36%. Sequencing used naive CD4+ T cells from PBMCs. As to subset: CD45RA+ positively selected. The receptors here all came from a man in his late teens or twenties in good health. Some clones in this sample may be carry-over from other donors' samples.

CDR3 protein: CSGVDSGEGYTIYF. The DNA for the CDR3 is TGCAGCGGGGTGGACAGCGGGGAGGGATACACCATATATTTT. The V and J genes are TRBV29-1 and TRBJ1-3, with TRBD1 as a possible D gene (6 bases). The V gene lost 7 bases and the J gene lost 8 bases, with 21 bases spanning the gap. Germline V gene sequence: CDR1 SQVTM, CDR2 ANQGSEA. This CDR3 has 14 amino acids.

This clone occurred a few times. The rearrangement links TRBV2 to TRBJ1-4; D ambiguous. The V gene lost 2 bases and the J gene lost 7 bases, with 5 bases spanning the gap. The germline V gene has CDR1 SNHLY and CDR2 FYNNEI. The CDR3 loop spans 12 amino acids. The CDR3 DNA sequence: TGTGCCAGCAGTGAATTTGGTGAAAAACTGTTTTTT. Encoded protein: CASSEFGEKLFF.

CDR3 nucleotide sequence: TGTGCCAGCAGCTTGACTCGAGCCACAGATACGCAGTATTTT. Its translation is CASSLTRATDTQYF. The V call is TRBV7-2, the J call TRBJ2-3; no clear D. The germline V gene has CDR1 SGHTA and CDR2 FQGNSA. V lost 3 bases, J lost 2 bases, and 9 bases lay in between. This CDR3 has 14 residues.

This chain connects TRBV2 to TRBJ2-1, with 7 bases fitting TRBD2. This CDR3 contains 14 residues. Germline CDR1 SNHLY, CDR2 FYNNEI. J gave up 4 bases and V 7 bases, and 7 bases lay outside the gene matches. The CDR3 loop reads CASTYLAEYNEQFF. In nucleotides, the CDR3 is TGTGCCAGCACTTATCTAGCGGAGTACAATGAGCAGTTCTTC.

This chain connects TRBV5-1 to TRBJ2-5; TRBD1 matches 8 bases. V shed 4 bases and J 11 bases; nucleotides not matched to a gene: 7. This CDR3 region has 12 residues. CDR1 is SGHRS, CDR2 YFSETQ, per germline. In nucleotides, the CDR3 is TGCGCCAGCAGCGTAGACAGGGGAGAGCAGTACTTC. Translating it yields CASSVDRGEQYF.

This sequence joins TRBV5-6 and TRBJ2-7; D possibly matches TRBD1 or TRBD2 (7 bases each). The germline V and J ends were trimmed by 0 bases and 6 bases, with 19 bases remaining between them. Germline V CDR1 and CDR2: SGHDT, YYEEEE. CDR3 length: 16 amino acids. The CDR3 bases are TGTGCCAGCAGCTTGGCGGGGGGACAGAGACGAGGCGAGCAGTACTTC. Amino acid sequence: CASSLAGGQRRGEQYF.

The chain combines TRBV28 with TRBJ1-4, with D maybe TRBD1 (6 bases). V shed 5 bases and J shed 0 bases, with 16 bases lying between them. Germline V gives CDR1 MDHEN, CDR2 SYDVKM. The CDR3 sequence is 17 residues long. CDR3 residues: CASSPMTGYATNEKLFF. The CDR3 nucleotides read TGTGCCAGCAGTCCAATGACAGGCTATGCAACTAATGAAAAACTGTTTTTT.

This clone turned up a few times. This sample includes further DNA sequences coding for the same CDR3. This sequence joins TRBV29-1 and TRBJ1-1, with a tentative D call TRBD1 (6 bases). The length of the CDR3 is 12 residues. Germline V gene lookup returns CDR1 SQVTM and CDR2 ANQGSEA. V was clipped by 7 bases and J by 1 base, with 10 bases between them. The CDR3 sequence is CSAGHPNTEAFF. The CDR3 DNA follows: TGCAGCGCGGGACACCCGAACACTGAAGCTTTCTTT.

The chain employs TRBV5-4 and TRBJ2-3; possible D gene TRBD1, 6 bases. This CDR3 region has 14 residues. Per the germline V gene, CDR1 is SGHNT and CDR2 is YYREEE (reference sequence). V was clipped by 1 base and J by 4 bases, with 10 bases between them. CDR3 in DNA: TGTGCCAGCAGCTTGCGGCAGGGGTCAGATACGCAGTATTTT. It yields the protein CASSLRQGSDTQYF.

CDR3 in amino acids: CASSLAGMQTQYF. The CDR3 nucleotides read TGCGCCAGCAGCTTGGCCGGGATGCAGACCCAGTACTTC. The chain couples TRBV5-1 to TRBJ2-5, with D perhaps matching TRBD2 (5 bases). The CDR3 covers 13 residues. The V end was cut by 0 bases, the J end by 6 bases, with 9 bases between. Germline V CDR1 and CDR2: SGHRS, YFSETQ.

This chain uses TRBV19 with TRBJ2-1; D is unresolved. Looked up from germline, CDR1 is LNHDA and CDR2 is SQIVND (reference sequence). This CDR3 has 14 amino acids. Trimming removed 10 bases from V and 7 bases from J, with 20 bases in between. The CDR3, as DNA: TGTGCCACCCGACGGCCATTCTCGTCAAATGAGCAGTTCTTC. Translating it yields CATRRPFSSNEQFF.

V usage is TRBV5-4 and J usage is TRBJ1-1, with D tentatively TRBD1 (6 bases). Germline V gene sequence: CDR1 SGHNT, CDR2 YYREEE (reference sequence). Trimming removed 4 bases from V and 4 bases from J, with 29 bases in between. The CDR3 is 19 residues long. The CDR3 sequence: CASSPVIQGGPGSSTEAFF. The CDR3 nucleotides read TGTGCCAGCAGCCCCGTTATACAGGGCGGGCCAGGTAGTAGCACTGAAGCTTTCTTT.

The V gene is TRBV5-4, the J gene TRBJ1-1; D is unclear. This CDR3 is built from 15 residues. With 3 bases removed from V and 4 bases from J, the gap between germline ends came to 16 bases. Germline values: CDR1 SGHNT, CDR2 YYREEE (reference sequence). The CDR3 DNA is TGTGCCAGCAGCTCCCCCCAGGACGGGAGCACTGAAGCTTTCTTT. It codes for CASSSPQDGSTEAFF.

The gene calls are TRBV5-1 and TRBJ1-1, with 8 bases matching TRBD1. V lost 5 bases, J lost 4 bases, and 4 bases stayed unmatched. CDR3 length: 13 residues. The germline V gene has CDR1 SGHRS and CDR2 YFSETQ. CDR3 loop: CASRPDRGTEAFF. CDR3 DNA sequence: TGCGCCAGCAGACCAGACAGGGGCACTGAAGCTTTCTTT.

The gene calls are TRBV6-5 and TRBJ1-2; a possible D gene is TRBD1 (5 bases). CDR1 is MNHEY and CDR2 is SVGAGI in the germline V gene. V lost 3 bases and J 8 bases, leaving 16 bases between the germline ends. The CDR3 contains 14 residues. The CDR3 sequence: CASSYSGSRGGYTF. The DNA of the CDR3 is TGTGCCAGCAGTTATTCGGGGAGTAGGGGCGGCTACACCTTC.

As for this clone: The same CDR3 arises from other DNA sequences in this sample as well. This sequence joins TRBV5-1 and TRBJ1-5; 8 nucleotides align to TRBD1. This CDR3 is 15 amino acids long. Unmatched junction bases numbered 3, after V lost 0 bases and J lost 4 bases. CDR1 is SGHRS, CDR2 YFSETQ, per germline. The CDR3 loop reads CASSLGQGNNQPQHF. Written as DNA, the CDR3 is TGCGCCAGCAGCTTGGGACAGGGGAATAATCAGCCCCAGCATTTT.

This clone was recorded only once. The chain recombines TRBV5-6 with TRBJ2-3, with D possibly TRBD2 on 5 matching bases. CDR1 and CDR2 from the germline V gene are SGHDT and YYEEEE. This CDR3 is built from 15 residues. With 4 bases removed from V and 2 bases from J, the gap between germline ends came to 14 bases. CDR3 coding DNA: TGTGCCAGCAGCGTGAGGGCCCTACACACAGATACGCAGTATTTT. As protein: CASSVRALHTDTQYF.

The V call is TRBV5-4, the J call TRBJ1-1; D uncertain. Trimming cost V 1 base and J 7 bases, with 11 bases left between them. CDR1 SGHNT and CDR2 YYREEE come from the germline V gene (reference sequence). CDR3 length equals 13 residues. The CDR3 is CASSLWAGDEAFF. Here the CDR3 DNA reads TGTGCCAGCAGCTTGTGGGCAGGAGATGAAGCTTTCTTT.

Details on this clone: This CDR3 is also generated by other DNA sequences in the sample. The rearrangement uses TRBV5-1 and TRBJ2-2, with unresolved D. V was shortened by 0 bases and J by 7 bases, with 7 bases between the two germline ends. The germline V gene has CDR1 SGHRS and CDR2 YFSETQ. This CDR3 spans 13 amino acids. DNA of the CDR3: TGCGCCAGCAGCTTGGATCCTGGCGGGGAGCTGTTTTTT. This codes for CASSLDPGGELFF.

The V call is TRBV7-2, the J call TRBJ1-5; tentative D call: TRBD1 (5 bases). In germline, CDR1 is SGHTA, CDR2 FQGNSA. Between the trimmed V and J ends, which lost 2 bases and 4 bases, there was a span of 15 bases. This CDR3 has 16 residues. The CDR3 loop is CASSLIGGSPNQPQHF. DNA for the CDR3: TGTGCCAGCAGCTTAATTGGGGGGTCACCAAATCAGCCCCAGCATTTT.

This clone was seen a few times. The rearrangement joins TRBV5-1 to TRBJ1-3, with 8 bases that match TRBD1. CDR1 and CDR2 (germline): SGHRS, YFSETQ. V shed 5 bases, J shed 4 bases, and the junction held 8 bases outside the gene matches. The CDR3 contains 15 residues. The chain's CDR3 is CASRATGEGGNTIYF. In DNA form, the CDR3 reads TGCGCCAGCAGAGCGACAGGGGAGGGCGGAAACACCATATATTTT.

The V call is TRBV7-2, the J call TRBJ2-1, with TRBD2 matching 13 bases. J was trimmed by 7 bases and V by 5 bases; bases with no gene match: 2. From germline, CDR1 is SGHTA and CDR2 FQGNSA. The CDR3 has 14 amino acids. The CDR3 spells CASSRTSGSNEQFF. The CDR3 nucleotides are TGTGCCAGCAGCCGGACTAGCGGGAGTAATGAGCAGTTCTTC.

The V call is TRBV28, the J call TRBJ2-7; TRBD2 agrees at 10 bases. V lost 6 bases and J lost 5; bases outside the gene matches: 10. This CDR3 comprises 15 residues. Germline values: CDR1 MDHEN, CDR2 SYDVKM. CDR3 region: CASRTLSGRAHEQYF. The CDR3, as DNA: TGTGCCAGCAGGACCCTAAGCGGGAGGGCCCACGAGCAGTACTTC.

In nucleotides, the CDR3 is TGTGCCAGCAGCCCCCAATACGAGCAGTTCTTC. Amino acid sequence: CASSPQYEQFF. The rearrangement uses TRBV7-9 and TRBJ2-1; D remains ambiguous. V lost 5 bases to trimming and J lost 10 bases, with 9 bases between them. Germline V gene data show CDR1 as SEHNR and CDR2 as FQNEAQ (reference sequence). The CDR3 loop spans 11 amino acids.

Notes on this clone: Other nucleotide sequences from this sample produce the same CDR3. V usage is TRBV28 and J usage is TRBJ2-7; TRBD2 aligns across 7 bases. The J segment lost 2 bases and the V segment lost 2 bases, leaving 3 bases of the junction unmatched. Germline V gene data show CDR1 as MDHEN and CDR2 as SYDVKM. The CDR3 covers 14 residues. This chain's CDR3 is CASSLVLAAYEQYF. CDR3 sequence (DNA): TGTGCCAGCAGTTTAGTGCTAGCGGCCTACGAGCAGTACTTC.

This clone occurred a few times. The V gene is TRBV18, the J gene TRBJ1-4, with D possibly being TRBD1 (5 bases). The germline V gene encodes CDR1 KGHSH and CDR2 LQKENI. The CDR3 has 13 amino acids. Trimming removed 4 bases from V and 5 bases from J, with 8 bases in between. CDR3 in DNA: TGTGCCAGCTCACAGGGGCTGAATGAAAAACTGTTTTTT. Residues: CASSQGLNEKLFF.

Regarding this clone: An end of the junction does not agree with germline; a read error may underlie this. CDR3 amino acids: CASRPGLAASTYTQYF. In nucleotides, the CDR3 is TGTGCCAGCAGGCCGGGACTAGCAGCCAGCACATATACGCAGTATTTT. The chain uses TRBV2 and TRBJ2-3, with 9 nucleotides matching TRBD2. CDR1 is SNHLY and CDR2 is FYNNEI in the germline V gene. The CDR3 extends over 16 amino acids.

This chain uses TRBV7-9 with TRBJ1-2; D gene ambiguous. The V end lost 0 bases, the J end lost 5 bases, and 7 bases lay between the germline ends. The CDR3 has 13 amino acids. CDR1 is SEHNR, CDR2 FQNEAQ, per germline (reference sequence). In DNA, the CDR3 is TGTGCCAGCAGCTTAGCGGGGAGTTATGGCTACACCTTC. Its protein product is CASSLAGSYGYTF.

The J gene is TRBJ2-6, the V gene TRBV7-2; 14 nucleotides line up with TRBD2. The CDR3 length is 18 residues. The V and J ends lost 5 bases and 2 bases, in that order; junction bases with no gene match: 5. Germline V CDR1 and CDR2: SGHTA, FQGNSA. CDR3 region: CASSQGTSGSAGANVLTF. As DNA, the CDR3 is TGTGCCAGCAGCCAGGGGACTAGCGGGAGTGCTGGGGCCAACGTCCTGACTTTC.

The chain has TRBV30 and TRBJ1-5, with a tentative D call TRBD1 (5 bases). CDR3 length: 14 amino acids. Germline values: CDR1 GTSNPN, CDR2 SVGIG (reference sequence). Trimming removed 1 base from V and 7 bases from J, with 14 bases in between. CDR3 DNA: TGTGCCTGGAGTGAGCCGAGGGGTCGGCAGCCCCAGCATTTT. This codes for CAWSEPRGRQPQHF.